This T cell receptor beta chain is drawn from a study of blood T cell repertoires in COVID-19. At the level of the study: From T cells, B-cell-depleted T cells, or PBMCs came the material, which was cDNA or gDNA.

Assay used: immunoSEQ multiplex PCR; TCRdb lists only in-frame clones, some missing. The data show about 34,000 clones, roughly 80% seen once. The CDR3 has 13 residues. V lost 0 bases to trimming and J lost 12 bases; unmatched junction nucleotides: 7. The germline V gene encodes CDR1 SGHRS and CDR2 YFSETQ. The sample comprised peripheral blood. This clonotype originated in a man aged 80 or over with active or convalescent COVID-19. The chain has TRBV5-1 and TRBJ2-3, with TRBD1 matching over 7 bases. Here the CDR3 reads CASSLAGQDVQYF. Written as DNA, the CDR3 is TGCGCCAGCAGCTTGGCCGGACAGGACGTTCAGTATTTT.